One sample yielded the 30 T cell receptor beta chains listed below, sequenced in a study of T-cell memory formation after mild COVID-19. TCRdb reanalysed the 5' RACE reads using MiXCR and keeps one entry per CDR3 protein. The data contain 40,000 to 55,000 distinct CDR3 sequences, roughly 7.2% of them singletons. Sequences were obtained from PBMCs or a T cell subset sorted from them (not recorded which). The receptors shown here come from a man between 18 and 35 years old who had mild COVID-19 (a few samples of this study predate the infection). Cell type and time point are not known.

This clonotype was detected ten times or more. This chain joins TRBV6-2 or TRBV6-3 and TRBJ2-1, with D unresolved. The germline V gene has CDR1 MNHEY and CDR2 SVGEGT. CDR3 length: 12 residues. Deletions cut 2 bases from V and 7 bases from J, with 6 bases between. The CDR3 DNA reads as TGTGCCAGCAGTTACACGCGTAATGAGCAGTTCTTC. This translates into CASSYTRNEQFF.

A few counts support this clonotype. The gene calls are TRBV7-2 and TRBJ1-2; 9 positions match TRBD1. Trimming removed 5 bases from V and 3 bases from J; junction bases left unmatched: 4. Germline values: CDR1 SGHTA, CDR2 FQGNSA. This CDR3 spans 14 amino acids. CDR3 coding DNA: TGTGCCAGCAGCCCGGACAGGGGTGACTATGGCTACACCTTC. The encoded protein is CASSPDRGDYGYTF.

The chain is built from TRBV18 and TRBJ2-7, with 7 bases fitting TRBD1. The CDR3 totals 14 residues. The germline CDR1 and CDR2 sequences are KGHSH and LQKENI. The junction had 7 bases not matched to a gene; V was cut back by 5 bases and J by 3 bases. The chain's CDR3 is CASSSPGQYYEQYF. CDR3 DNA: TGTGCCAGCTCATCGCCGGGACAGTACTACGAGCAGTACTTC.

This clonotype was counted only a few times. The chain employs TRBV6-1 and TRBJ2-2; the D gene is possibly TRBD1 (5 bases). The germline V and J ends were trimmed by 0 bases and 4 bases, with 9 bases remaining between them. The CDR3 spans 15 residues. CDR1 is MNHNS, CDR2 SASEGT, per germline. The DNA of the CDR3 is TGTGCCAGCAGTGAAGCAAAGGGGCGCACCGGGGAGCTGTTTTTT. Its protein product is CASSEAKGRTGELFF.

This clonotype was counted many times. The chain employs TRBV6-6 and TRBJ2-1, with a weak D call TRBD2 (7 bases). This CDR3 has 18 residues. The V and J ends lost 2 bases and 6 bases respectively, with 23 bases between them. Germline V gene data show CDR1 as MNHNY and CDR2 as SVGAGI (reference sequence). The CDR3 nucleotides read TGTGCCAGCAGTTACCGGAACGCGCGGGGGCCCATGAGCAATGAGCAGTTCTTC. This codes for CASSYRNARGPMSNEQFF.

This clonotype was detected a few times. The rearrangement uses TRBV27 and TRBJ2-7; no definite D call. CDR1 and CDR2 from the germline V gene are MNHEY and SMNVEV (reference sequence). Between the trimmed V and J ends, which lost 6 bases and 6 bases, there was a span of 12 bases. The CDR3 has 12 amino acids. For the CDR3, the DNA is TGTGCCAGCAGCAGCGTTCTGGGCGAGCAGTACGTC. Translated, it gives CASSSVLGEQYV.

This clonotype was counted many times. The rearrangement uses TRBV5-1 and TRBJ2-3; D gene ambiguous. Germline lookup yields CDR1 SGHRS and CDR2 YFSETQ. Trimming removed 4 bases from V and 6 bases from J, with 9 bases in between. The CDR3 runs to 12 residues. The CDR3 is CASSLDWDTQYF. In DNA, the CDR3 is TGCGCCAGCAGCCTCGACTGGGATACGCAGTATTTT.

The chain employs TRBV7-3 and TRBJ2-7, with 11 bases matching TRBD2. Germline CDR1 and CDR2: SGHTA and FQGTGA. This CDR3 is 17 amino acids long. Trimming removed 4 bases from V and 0 bases from J; junction bases left unmatched: 8. The CDR3: CASSSRLAGRSSYEQYF. The CDR3 DNA reads as TGTGCCAGCAGCTCCCGACTAGCGGGGCGAAGCTCCTACGAGCAGTACTTC.

This clonotype was seen a handful of times. The chain links TRBV6-5 to TRBJ2-5; D remains unclear. The germline V gene has CDR1 MNHEY and CDR2 SVGAGI. This CDR3 has 16 residues. V was trimmed by 0 bases and J by 1 base, leaving 12 bases between them. CDR3 in amino acids: CASSYSYGRSQETQYF. In DNA, the CDR3 is TGTGCCAGCAGTTACTCCTACGGGCGTTCCCAAGAGACCCAGTACTTC.

The sample holds many counts of this clonotype. The chain recombines TRBV4-1 with TRBJ2-1; the match to TRBD2 covers 9 bases. V was clipped by 3 bases and J by 10 bases; unmatched bases: 10. This CDR3 has 15 amino acids. Per the germline V gene, CDR1 is MGHRA and CDR2 is YSYEKL. The CDR3 DNA is TGCGCCAGCAGCCATGGGACTAGCAAAGGCGGAGAGCAGTTCTTC. Its translation: CASSHGTSKGGEQFF.

The chain links TRBV6-5 to TRBJ1-5; no clear D gene. From germline, CDR1 is MNHEY and CDR2 SVGAGI. The CDR3 loop spans 17 amino acids. Trimming cost V 5 bases and J 4 bases, with 21 bases left between them. CDR3 in amino acids: CASSRTFRGEQNQPQHF. The CDR3 DNA reads as TGTGCCAGCAGTCGAACTTTCCGGGGAGAACAAAATCAGCCCCAGCATTTT.

The chain uses TRBV11-2 and TRBJ2-3; 9 nucleotides line up with TRBD1. The CDR3 covers 15 residues. V trimming: 1 base; J trimming: 9 bases; junction bases outside the gene matches: 8. Germline lookup yields CDR1 SGHAT and CDR2 FQNNGV. CDR3 DNA: TGTGCCAGCAGCTTAGGAAGTGGACAGGGGAAGACGCAGTATTTT. It encodes CASSLGSGQGKTQYF.

The rearrangement links TRBV5-1 to TRBJ2-3; 8 positions match TRBD1. From germline, CDR1 is SGHRS and CDR2 YFSETQ. The CDR3 consists of 15 residues. The ends lost 4 bases at V and 4 bases at J; junction bases unmatched: 8. CDR3 sequence: CASSQVADRADTQYF. The CDR3 nucleotides are TGCGCCAGCAGCCAAGTAGCGGACAGGGCAGATACGCAGTATTTT.

The chain carries TRBV6-2 or TRBV6-3 and TRBJ2-7, with TRBD1 identical over 10 bases. Germline V lookup: CDR1 MNHEY, CDR2 SVGEGT. V lost 6 bases and J lost 5; bases outside the gene matches: 7. CDR3 length: 14 residues. For the CDR3, the DNA is TGTGCCAGCAGCCGACGGACAGGGGGAAACGAGCAGTACGTC. Its translation is CASSRRTGGNEQYV.

This clonotype was recorded at least ten times. The genes are TRBV12-3 or TRBV12-4 and TRBJ2-6; TRBD2 matches at 7 bases. V shed 3 bases and J 3 bases; nucleotides not matched to a gene: 5. The CDR3 consists of 16 residues. The CDR3 reads CASSLGGSGGANVLTF. The CDR3 nucleotides read TGTGCCAGCAGTTTGGGGGGGTCAGGTGGGGCCAACGTCCTGACTTTC.

In this sample, this clonotype turned up many times. The chain is built from TRBV12-3 or TRBV12-4 and TRBJ2-3; 9 nucleotides match TRBD2. V was clipped by 6 bases and J by 3 bases; unmatched bases: 4. The CDR3 loop spans 14 amino acids. CDR3 sequence: CASSRLAVTDTQYF. CDR3 sequence (DNA): TGTGCCAGCAGCCGACTAGCGGTTACAGATACGCAGTATTTT.

J is TRBJ1-2 and V is TRBV5-1, with no clear D. Germline CDR1 reads SGHRS; CDR2 reads YFSETQ. This CDR3 spans 14 amino acids. V lost 0 bases and J 2 bases, leaving 8 bases between the germline ends. CDR3 amino acids: CASSLGGFNYGYTF. For the CDR3, the DNA is TGCGCCAGCAGCTTGGGGGGATTCAACTATGGCTACACCTTC. Combining the CDR3 with reference TRBV5-1 and TRBJ1-2 gives the whole variable domain KAGVTQTPRYLIKTRGQQVTLSCSPISGHRSVSWYQQTPGQGLQFLFEYFSETQRNKGNFPGRFSGRQFSNSRSEMNVSTLELGDSALYLCASSLGGFNYGYTFGSGTRLTVV.

This clonotype was seen only a few times. The chain recombines TRBV20-1 with TRBJ1-5; no clear D gene. This CDR3 region has 12 residues. V was trimmed by 4 bases and J by 4 bases, leaving 8 bases between them. From germline, CDR1 is DFQATT and CDR2 SNEGSKA (reference sequence). This CDR3 reads CSAIRPNQPQHF. CDR3 DNA: TGCAGTGCTATCCGACCGAATCAGCCCCAGCATTTT.

The chain is built from TRBV5-4 and TRBJ2-2; D possibly corresponds to TRBD1 (5 bases). The CDR3 is made up of 14 amino acids. The V gene's germline CDR1 is SGHNT and CDR2 YYREEE (reference sequence). V lost 4 bases to trimming and J lost 0 bases, with 7 bases between them. The CDR3 nucleotides read TGTGCCAGCAGCAAGGACACGAACACCGGGGAGCTGTTTTTT. Protein sequence: CASSKDTNTGELFF.

The chain uses TRBV3-1 and TRBJ1-2; no firm D call. The ends were cut back, 8 bases at V and 2 bases at J, with 12 bases in the middle. The CDR3 consists of 13 residues. From germline, CDR1 is LGHDT and CDR2 YNNKEL (reference sequence). CDR3 DNA sequence: TGTGCCAGCGGACGGTACGGCAACTATGGCTACACCTTC. Translated: CASGRYGNYGYTF.

This clonotype was observed at least ten times. The chain links TRBV5-1 to TRBJ2-5, with 7 bases fitting TRBD2. Trimming cost V 0 bases and J 3 bases; bases outside gene matches: 2. CDR3 length: 14 residues. Germline CDR1 and CDR2: SGHRS and YFSETQ. CDR3 loop: CASSLESGEETQYF. Here the CDR3 DNA reads TGCGCCAGCAGCTTGGAGAGCGGGGAAGAGACCCAGTACTTC. The full variable domain, in which reference TRBV5-1 and TRBJ2-5 provide the parts outside the CDR3, is KAGVTQTPRYLIKTRGQQVTLSCSPISGHRSVSWYQQTPGQGLQFLFEYFSETQRNKGNFPGRFSGRQFSNSRSEMNVSTLELGDSALYLCASSLESGEETQYFGPGTRLLVL.

The rearrangement links TRBV6-2 or TRBV6-3 to TRBJ2-3; D is uncertain. This CDR3 contains 12 residues. The germline V gene has CDR1 MNHEY and CDR2 SVGEGT. Trimming took 7 bases from V and 0 from J, leaving 5 bases between them. The CDR3 bases are TGTGCCAGCACCCCCAGCACAGATACGCAGTATTTT. As protein: CASTPSTDTQYF.

This rearrangement joins TRBV30 to TRBJ2-3; D is uncertain. The CDR3 sequence is 12 residues long. The V gene lost 3 bases and the J gene lost 6 bases, with 10 bases spanning the gap. Germline lookup yields CDR1 GTSNPN and CDR2 SVGIG (reference sequence). The chain's CDR3 is CAWSITGDTQYF. CDR3 bases: TGTGCCTGGAGCATTACTGGGGATACGCAGTATTTT.

The table lists this clonotype with a few counts. The CDR3 is CASSYLGQPQHF. CDR3 nucleotide sequence: TGTGCCAGCAGTTACCTCGGTCAGCCCCAGCATTTT. The chain joins TRBV6-5 to TRBJ1-5; D remains ambiguous. This CDR3 is built from 12 residues. V was clipped by 2 bases and J by 6 bases, with 5 bases between them. CDR1 is MNHEY and CDR2 is SVGAGI in the germline V gene.

This chain joins TRBV6-5 and TRBJ1-5; D is perhaps TRBD1 (5 bases). CDR1 MNHEY and CDR2 SVGAGI come from the germline V gene. CDR3 length: 14 residues. The ends were cut back, 5 bases at V and 1 base at J, with 9 bases in the middle. The CDR3 coding sequence is TGTGCCAGCAGTGCCCGGGACAGCAATCAGCCCCAGCATTTT. Residues: CASSARDSNQPQHF.

This clonotype was picked up many times. The chain links TRBV2 to TRBJ1-5; a possible D gene is TRBD1 (5 bases). The germline V gene encodes CDR1 SNHLY and CDR2 FYNNEI. The CDR3 length is 14 residues. V was cut by 7 bases and J by 5 bases, with 15 bases left in between. The CDR3 DNA reads as TGTGCCAGCACCGTGGGGACGGAGGATCAGCCCCAGCATTTT. Translated: CASTVGTEDQPQHF.

This clonotype was seen only a few times. This chain's CDR3 is CASSAGTTTEQFF. The CDR3 DNA sequence: TGTGCCAGCAGCGCCGGGACCACTACAGAGCAGTTCTTC. The chain carries TRBV2 and TRBJ2-1; D may match TRBD1 or TRBD2 (5 bases each). Germline CDR1 is SNHLY and CDR2 is FYNNEI. V was trimmed by 6 bases and J by 10 bases, leaving 16 bases between them. The CDR3 is made up of 13 amino acids.

This clonotype was detected ten times or more. The chain has TRBV7-2 and TRBJ1-1, with 8 bases fitting TRBD1. The germline V gene encodes CDR1 SGHTA and CDR2 FQGNSA. This CDR3 has 13 amino acids. V lost 5 bases and J lost 3; bases outside the gene matches: 2. CDR3 coding DNA: TGTGCCAGCAGCCTACAGGGGGACACTGAAGCTTTCTTT. Its translation is CASSLQGDTEAFF.

The gene calls are TRBV10-3 and TRBJ1-1, with D maybe TRBD1 (5 bases). Per germline, CDR1 ENHRY and CDR2 SYGVKD. V was trimmed by 7 bases and J by 3 bases, leaving 15 bases between them. CDR3 size: 14 residues. The CDR3 DNA reads TGTGCCATCACTGGGCAGGGTGGATACACTGAAGCTTTCTTT. Protein sequence: CAITGQGGYTEAFF.

The chain employs TRBV7-8 and TRBJ1-6; D is undetermined. Trimming took 5 bases from V and 8 from J, leaving 16 bases between them. Germline CDR1 SGHVS, CDR2 FQNEAQ. The CDR3 extends over 15 amino acids. The CDR3: CASSIRPGPDSPLHF. The DNA for the CDR3 is TGTGCCAGCAGCATTCGCCCGGGCCCCGATTCACCCCTCCACTTT.